This TCR beta chain was observed in a study of blood T cell repertoires in COVID-19 (dated by TCRdb to the early 2020s). In terms of the full investigation: Collaborator samples came from the United States, Italy and Spain and covered acute and convalescent phases of COVID-19. The repertoires were released in a freely available public database intended as a resource for research on the immune response to SARS-CoV-2. Nearly every sample came with metadata listing a de-identified subject ID, COVID-19 status, age in years and sex. The material from the prospective study consisted of cDNA or gDNA derived from T cells, B-cell-depleted T cells, or PBMCs. The dataset comprised deeply sampled blood TCRbeta repertoires from subjects exposed to, actively infected with, or recovered from COVID-19. Samples were obtained from the ongoing ImmuneRACE study (first 160 participants) and from 1,254 subjects provided by 6 global collaborators. Where HLA class I and class II types were available, the types were taken from metadata supplied by the sample provider, not from assay-based typing. Overall study results and their limits: The quantity of clinical and demographic metadata differed by source and by participant and was supplied without curation.

Its CDR3 holds 13 amino acids, cysteine through phenylalanine. The CDR3 DNA has 39 bases and is translated from base 1. V and J are truncated by 2 bases and 5 bases respectively, leaving an intervening sequence of 9 bases. CDR1 SGHNT and CDR2 YENEEA were looked up in the germline V gene. Each collaborating institution followed its own protocols to collect whole blood in K2EDTA tubes. Collaborator samples were shipped for TCRbeta analysis as frozen whole blood, isolated PBMCs, or DNA extracted from either sample type. In the case of this clone: The specificity of this receptor is unknown. There are no base qualities to consult, and no much larger clone falls within one base.

TCRbeta CDR3 regions were amplified from genomic DNA using the immunoSEQ Assay, a bias-controlled multiplex PCR. Regarding the original processing steps: The number of nucleated cells in each sample was estimated from the amplification of reference gene primers within the assay. To quantify the absolute abundance of each unique TCRbeta CDR3 rearrangement, sequence reads were collapsed and filtered. For each sample, productive Simpson clonality was calculated by taking the square root of Simpson's diversity index across productive rearrangements. The clones in this table, taken by TCRdb from immuneACCESS, are in-frame only. Not every clone is retained; where verified, under half of the shortfall comes from an unresolved V gene, and the cause of the rest is unknown. That table is the source of V, J and clone size, and D and trimming were worked out from the DNA. The sample table records a few hundred thousand clones; 75% to 90% of these occur just once. The biggest ten clones account for roughly an eighth of the sample.

The sequencing sample was made of peripheral blood. The sequence came from an older woman with acute or convalescent COVID-19. The V and J segments used are TRBV11-3 and TRBJ1-1, with the D gene not confidently named. The CDR3 protein sequence reads: CASSLRGRTEAFF. The DNA sequence reads TGTGCCAGCAGCTTAAGAGGTAGGACTGAAGCTTTCTTT.